In its sample, the clone carrying this T cell receptor (beta chain) was seen many times. Its antigen is not identified. These data come from a study of T-cell reconstitution after alpha-beta-depleted transplantation in children. Whole-study findings and limits: When one year had passed after transplant, most T-cell counts and diversity came from newly produced T cells. Roughly two months post-transplant, alpha-beta T cells reportedly originated from several hundred graft clones that had expanded. Several patients had high TCRbeta diversity at day 60; it came from surviving recipient T cells and thymic progenitors.

During its preparation, the TCRbeta library received unique molecular identifiers. A single record per CDR3 protein comes from TCRdb applying MiXCR to the PCR reads. The table shows 200,000 to 300,000 distinct CDR3 sequences, with 6.5% to 10% occurring only once. The CDR3 contains 15 residues. The germline V gene encodes CDR1 SGHRS and CDR2 YFSETQ. The trim removed 0 bases at V and 5 bases at J, leaving 6 bases unmatched. This receptor was obtained from a male patient younger than 18 who had a stem cell transplant for acute lymphoblastic leukemia, so the T cells may come from the graft donor. Sequencing was performed on PBMCs, mostly from graft donor cells, taken 180 days after TCRalphabeta/CD19-depleted stem cell transplant. The chain recombines TRBV5-1 with TRBJ2-3, with TRBD2 identical over 7 bases. The CDR3 DNA follows: TGCGCCAGCAGCTTGGCCGGCAGGGAGGGAGATACGCAGTATTTT. Its translation is CASSLAGREGDTQYF.